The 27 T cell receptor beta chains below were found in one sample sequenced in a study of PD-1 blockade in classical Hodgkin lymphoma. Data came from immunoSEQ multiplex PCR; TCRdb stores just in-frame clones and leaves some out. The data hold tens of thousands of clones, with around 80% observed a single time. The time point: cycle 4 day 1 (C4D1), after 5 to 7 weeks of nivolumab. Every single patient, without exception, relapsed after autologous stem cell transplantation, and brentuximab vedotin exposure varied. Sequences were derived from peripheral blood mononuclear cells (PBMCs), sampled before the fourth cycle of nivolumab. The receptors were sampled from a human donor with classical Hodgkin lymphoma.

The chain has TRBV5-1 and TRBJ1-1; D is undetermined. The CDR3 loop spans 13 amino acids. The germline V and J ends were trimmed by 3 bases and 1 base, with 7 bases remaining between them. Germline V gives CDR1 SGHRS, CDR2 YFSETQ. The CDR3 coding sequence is TGCGCCAGCAGCTATGACCCGAACACTGAAGCTTTCTTT. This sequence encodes CASSYDPNTEAFF.

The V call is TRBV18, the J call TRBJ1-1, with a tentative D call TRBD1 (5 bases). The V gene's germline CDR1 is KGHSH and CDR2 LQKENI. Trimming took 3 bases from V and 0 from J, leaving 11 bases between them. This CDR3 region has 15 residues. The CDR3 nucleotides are TGTGCCAGCTCACCTCTCGACAGTGTGAACACTGAAGCTTTCTTT. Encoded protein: CASSPLDSVNTEAFF.

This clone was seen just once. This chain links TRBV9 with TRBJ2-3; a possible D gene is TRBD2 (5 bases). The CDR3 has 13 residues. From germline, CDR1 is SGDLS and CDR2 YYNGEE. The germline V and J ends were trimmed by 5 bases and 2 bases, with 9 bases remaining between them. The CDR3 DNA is TGTGCCAGCAGTATAGCGCCCACAGATACGCAGTATTTT. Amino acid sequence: CASSIAPTDTQYF.

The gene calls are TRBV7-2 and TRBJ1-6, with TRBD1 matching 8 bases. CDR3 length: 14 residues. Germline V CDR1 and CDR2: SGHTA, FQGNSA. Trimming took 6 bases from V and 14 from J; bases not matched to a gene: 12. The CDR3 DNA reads TGTGCCAGCAGGGACGGACAGGGACTGGGTACCCTCCACTTT. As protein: CASRDGQGLGTLHF.

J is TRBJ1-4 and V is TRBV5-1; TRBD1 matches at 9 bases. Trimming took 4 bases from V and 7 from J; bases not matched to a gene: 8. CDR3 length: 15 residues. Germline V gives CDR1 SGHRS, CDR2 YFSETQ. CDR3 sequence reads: CASSRDRGKSEKLFF. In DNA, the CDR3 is TGCGCCAGCAGCCGAGACAGGGGGAAGTCTGAAAAACTGTTTTTT. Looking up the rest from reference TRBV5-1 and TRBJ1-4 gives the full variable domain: KAGVTQTPRYLIKTRGQQVTLSCSPISGHRSVSWYQQTPGQGLQFLFEYFSETQRNKGNFPGRFSGRQFSNSRSEMNVSTLELGDSALYLCASSRDRGKSEKLFFGSGTQLSVL.

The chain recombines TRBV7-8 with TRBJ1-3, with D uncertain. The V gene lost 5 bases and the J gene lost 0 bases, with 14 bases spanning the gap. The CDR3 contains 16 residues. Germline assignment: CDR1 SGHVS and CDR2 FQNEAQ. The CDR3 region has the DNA TGTGCCAGCAGCCCCCAAAGGATCAGCTCTGGAAACACCATATATTTT. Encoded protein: CASSPQRISSGNTIYF.

DNA of the CDR3: TGTGCCAGCAGCTCCCAGGGGGCCGCGGTATCCGAGCAGTACTTC. This codes for CASSSQGAAVSEQYF. The V and J genes are TRBV7-9 and TRBJ2-7, with 8 bases that match TRBD1. V dropped 4 bases and J dropped 6; count of bases not matched to a gene: 11. This CDR3 contains 15 residues. Germline V gene data show CDR1 as SEHNR and CDR2 as FQNEAQ (reference sequence).

CDR3 loop: CASRMRMRTEAFF. The CDR3 bases are TGTGCCAGTAGGATGAGAATGAGGACTGAAGCTTTCTTT. V and J are TRBV19 and TRBJ1-1, with unresolved D. V was clipped by 6 bases and J by 5 bases, with 13 bases between them. This CDR3 is 13 amino acids long. Germline V gene lookup returns CDR1 LNHDA and CDR2 SQIVND (reference sequence).

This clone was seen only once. CDR3 bases: TGTGCCAGCAGCCCCGGACAGTATGACACTGAAGCTTTCTTT. Its translation: CASSPGQYDTEAFF. This chain connects TRBV7-6 to TRBJ1-1, with D perhaps TRBD1 (6 bases). Between the trimmed V and J ends, which lost 5 bases and 3 bases, there was a span of 13 bases. This CDR3 spans 14 amino acids. Germline V gene sequence: CDR1 SGHVS, CDR2 FNYEAQ.

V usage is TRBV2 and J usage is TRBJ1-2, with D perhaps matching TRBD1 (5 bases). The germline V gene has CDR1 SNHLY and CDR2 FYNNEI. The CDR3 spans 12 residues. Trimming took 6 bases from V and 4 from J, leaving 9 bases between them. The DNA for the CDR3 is TGTGCCAGCAGGGAGACAGTCTATGGCTACACCTTC. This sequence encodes CASRETVYGYTF.

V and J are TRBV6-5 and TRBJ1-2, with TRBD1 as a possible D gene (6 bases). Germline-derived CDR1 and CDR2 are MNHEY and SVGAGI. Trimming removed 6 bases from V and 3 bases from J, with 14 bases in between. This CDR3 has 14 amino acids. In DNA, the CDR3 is TGTGCCAGCAGAAATGCAGGGGAGGACTATGGCTACACCTTC. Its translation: CASRNAGEDYGYTF.

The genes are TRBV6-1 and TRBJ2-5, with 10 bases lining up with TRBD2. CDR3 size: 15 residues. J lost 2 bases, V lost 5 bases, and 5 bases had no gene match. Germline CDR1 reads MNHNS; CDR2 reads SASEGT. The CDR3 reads CASSSPSGGQETQYF. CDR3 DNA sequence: TGTGCCAGCAGTTCTCCTAGCGGGGGTCAAGAGACCCAGTACTTC.

CDR3 loop: CASSRRTGNPYNEQFF. CDR3 nucleotide sequence: TGTGCCAGCAGCAGACGGACGGGGAACCCCTACAATGAGCAGTTCTTC. The rearrangement joins TRBV11-2 to TRBJ2-1; D is possibly TRBD2 (5 bases). The CDR3 has 16 residues. Germline CDR1 SGHAT, CDR2 FQNNGV. V shed 5 bases and J shed 2 bases, with 16 bases lying between them.

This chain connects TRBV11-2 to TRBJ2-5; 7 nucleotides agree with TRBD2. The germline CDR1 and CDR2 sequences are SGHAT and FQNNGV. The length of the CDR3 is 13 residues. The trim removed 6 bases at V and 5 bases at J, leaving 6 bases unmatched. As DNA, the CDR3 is TGTGCCAGCAGGAGGTTAGCGGGCGAGACCCAGTACTTC. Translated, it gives CASRRLAGETQYF.

The CDR3 region is CASSLGGNTGELFF. The CDR3 bases are TGTGCCAGCAGCTTAGGAGGGAACACCGGGGAGCTGTTTTTT. The J gene is TRBJ2-2, the V gene TRBV13; D remains ambiguous. Deletions cut 0 bases from V and 1 base from J, with 3 bases between. The CDR3 spans 14 residues. The V gene's germline CDR1 is PRHDT and CDR2 FYEKMQ (reference sequence).

The CDR3: CAISSLTGGSGANVLTF. In DNA, the CDR3 is TGTGCCATCAGCTCCTTAACAGGGGGCTCTGGGGCCAACGTCCTGACTTTC. The rearrangement joins TRBV10-3 to TRBJ2-6; 8 bases are a match to TRBD1. Germline V gene lookup returns CDR1 ENHRY and CDR2 SYGVKD. With 6 bases clipped from V and 0 bases from J, the junction kept 7 bases outside the gene matches. CDR3 length: 17 residues.

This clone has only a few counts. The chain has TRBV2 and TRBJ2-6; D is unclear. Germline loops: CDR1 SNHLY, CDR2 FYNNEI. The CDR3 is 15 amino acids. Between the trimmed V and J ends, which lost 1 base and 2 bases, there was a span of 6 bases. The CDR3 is CASSEDQTGANVLTF. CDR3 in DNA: TGTGCCAGCAGTGAAGACCAGACTGGGGCCAACGTCCTGACTTTC. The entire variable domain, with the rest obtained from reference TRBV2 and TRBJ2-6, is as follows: EPEVTQTPSHQVTQMGQEVILRCVPISNHLYFYWYRQILGQKVEFLVSFYNNEISEKSEIFDDQFSVERPDGSNFTLKIRSTKLEDSAMYFCASSEDQTGANVLTFGAGSRLTVL.

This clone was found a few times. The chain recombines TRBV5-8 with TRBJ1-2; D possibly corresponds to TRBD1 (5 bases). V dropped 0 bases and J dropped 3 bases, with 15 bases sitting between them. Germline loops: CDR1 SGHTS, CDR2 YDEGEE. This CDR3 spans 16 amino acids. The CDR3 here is CASSLVGNTGDYGYTF. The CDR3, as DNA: TGTGCCAGCAGCTTGGTTGGCAACACGGGGGACTATGGCTACACCTTC.

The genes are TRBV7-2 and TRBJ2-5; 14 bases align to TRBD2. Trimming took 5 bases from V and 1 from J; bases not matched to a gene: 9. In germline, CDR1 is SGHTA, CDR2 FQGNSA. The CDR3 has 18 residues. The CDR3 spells CASSAPRLAGGIQETQYF. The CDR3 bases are TGTGCCAGCAGCGCCCCCCGACTAGCGGGGGGGATCCAAGAGACCCAGTACTTC.

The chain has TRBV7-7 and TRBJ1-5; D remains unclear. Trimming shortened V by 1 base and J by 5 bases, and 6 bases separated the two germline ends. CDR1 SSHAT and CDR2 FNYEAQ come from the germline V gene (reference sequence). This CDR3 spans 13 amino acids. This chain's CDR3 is CASSLGEDQPQHF. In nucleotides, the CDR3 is TGTGCCAGCAGCTTAGGAGAGGATCAGCCCCAGCATTTT.

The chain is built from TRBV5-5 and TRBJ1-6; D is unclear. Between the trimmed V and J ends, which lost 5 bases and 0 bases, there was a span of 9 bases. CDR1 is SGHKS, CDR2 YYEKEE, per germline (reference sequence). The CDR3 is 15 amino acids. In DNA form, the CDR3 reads TGTGCCAGCAGGTCATGGAGCTCCTATAATTCACCCCTCCACTTT. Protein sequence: CASRSWSSYNSPLHF.

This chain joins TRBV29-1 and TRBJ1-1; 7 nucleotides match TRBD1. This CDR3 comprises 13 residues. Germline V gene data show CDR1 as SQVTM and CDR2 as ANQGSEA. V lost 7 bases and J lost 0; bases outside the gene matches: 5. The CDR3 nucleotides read TGCAGCGCAAGGGGACAGATGAACACTGAAGCTTTCTTT. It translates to CSARGQMNTEAFF.

The chain's CDR3 is CSVDGGVETQYF. In DNA form, the CDR3 reads TGCAGCGTTGATGGAGGGGTGGAGACCCAGTACTTC. The gene calls are TRBV29-1 and TRBJ2-5, with D perhaps TRBD2 (6 bases). Looked up from germline, CDR1 is SQVTM and CDR2 is ANQGSEA. Trimming cost V 3 bases and J 5 bases, with 10 bases left between them. The CDR3 runs to 12 residues.

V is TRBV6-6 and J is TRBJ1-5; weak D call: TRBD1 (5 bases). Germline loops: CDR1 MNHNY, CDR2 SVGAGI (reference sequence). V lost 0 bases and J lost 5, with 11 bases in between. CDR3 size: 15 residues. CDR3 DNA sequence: TGTGCCAGCAGTTACTCGGTTCTGGGGGATCAGCCCCAGCATTTT. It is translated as CASSYSVLGDQPQHF.

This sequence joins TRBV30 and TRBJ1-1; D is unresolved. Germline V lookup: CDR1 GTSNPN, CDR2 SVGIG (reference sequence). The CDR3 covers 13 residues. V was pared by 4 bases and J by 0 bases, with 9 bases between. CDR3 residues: CAWKIAMNTEAFF. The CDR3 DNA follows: TGTGCCTGGAAAATTGCGATGAACACTGAAGCTTTCTTT.

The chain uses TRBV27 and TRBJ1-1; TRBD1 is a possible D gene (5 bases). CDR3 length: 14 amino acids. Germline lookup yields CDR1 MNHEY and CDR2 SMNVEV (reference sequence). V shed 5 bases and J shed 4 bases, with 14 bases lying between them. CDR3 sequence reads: CASSRPTVSTEAFF. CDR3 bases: TGTGCCAGCAGTCGCCCGACAGTGAGCACTGAAGCTTTCTTT.

The CDR3 here is CASSFRRGQQGETQYF. DNA of the CDR3: TGTGCCAGCAGCTTTCGAAGGGGACAGCAAGGGGAGACCCAGTACTTC. The chain combines TRBV7-9 with TRBJ2-5; 7 positions match TRBD1. Trimming removed 3 bases from V and 5 bases from J; junction bases left unmatched: 12. Germline assignment: CDR1 SEHNR and CDR2 FQNEAQ (reference sequence). This CDR3 spans 16 amino acids.